The 19 T cell receptor beta chains in this list originate from one sample, sequenced in a study of blood T cell repertoires in COVID-19 (TCRdb year 2020). Libraries came from the immunoSEQ multiplex PCR assay. Drawn from immuneACCESS, this table holds only the in-frame rearrangements with V and J called that TCRdb kept. Clones are partly lost; checked studies trace under half to an unresolved V gene and leave the rest unexplained. The sample contains roughly 70,000 clones, around 91% of them found a single time. In total, the top ten clones hold 0.4% to 0.55% of the sample. The sequenced sample was peripheral blood. These receptors came from a man aged 45-60 years with COVID-19, enrolled during active disease.

This rearrangement joins TRBV6-5 to TRBJ2-2; 8 positions agree with TRBD1. From germline, CDR1 is MNHEY and CDR2 SVGAGI. This CDR3 region has 16 residues. Trimming cost V 2 bases and J 0 bases; bases outside gene matches: 2. CDR3 sequence: CASSYQTGANTGELFF. The CDR3 DNA reads as TGTGCCAGCAGTTACCAGACAGGGGCGAACACCGGGGAGCTGTTTTTT.

This chain connects TRBV12-3 or TRBV12-4 to TRBJ1-3; 7 bases line up with TRBD1. Trimming cost V 4 bases and J 4 bases; bases outside gene matches: 1. The CDR3 sequence is 13 residues long. The CDR3 DNA sequence: TGTGCCAGCAGTTCGGGACAGGGAAACACCATATATTTT. Amino acids: CASSSGQGNTIYF.

The chain carries TRBV5-1 and TRBJ2-5; TRBD1 agrees at 7 bases. V gave up 0 bases and J gave up 2 bases; unmatched junction bases: 1. The CDR3 runs 14 residues. CDR1 and CDR2 from the germline V gene are SGHRS and YFSETQ. The CDR3 sequence is CASSLEGQQETQYF. CDR3 DNA: TGCGCCAGCAGCTTGGAGGGACAGCAAGAGACCCAGTACTTC.

The chain joins TRBV2 to TRBJ1-4; unclear D gene. V lost 9 bases and J 4 bases, leaving 15 bases between the germline ends. CDR3 length: 14 amino acids. Germline V gene data show CDR1 as SNHLY and CDR2 as FYNNEI. The CDR3: CASRDNRDNEKLFF. CDR3 DNA sequence: TGTGCCAGTCGTGATAACAGAGATAATGAAAAACTGTTTTTT.

CDR3 nucleotides: TGTGCCAGCAGTTACGGGACAGGGGTAACTGAAGCTTTCTTT. Its translation is CASSYGTGVTEAFF. This chain joins TRBV6-5 and TRBJ1-1; the match to TRBD1 covers 10 bases. The CDR3 runs to 14 residues. Germline V lookup: CDR1 MNHEY, CDR2 SVGAGI. V gave up 2 bases and J gave up 5 bases; unmatched junction bases: 2.

The chain combines TRBV5-6 with TRBJ2-7, with 9 nucleotides matching TRBD2. CDR3 length: 19 residues. Germline loops: CDR1 SGHDT, CDR2 YYEEEE. J was trimmed by 1 base and V by 1 base; bases with no gene match: 15. The CDR3 DNA follows: TGTGCCAGCAGCTTGAGCTCCGGGACTAGCCGGCGTATTTCCTACGAGCAGTACTTC. This gives the protein CASSLSSGTSRRISYEQYF.

This clone has more than one count but fewer than ten. J is TRBJ2-1 and V is TRBV6-5; 12 bases map to TRBD2. J lost 7 bases, V lost 0 bases, and 1 base had no gene match. Germline CDR1 MNHEY, CDR2 SVGAGI. The CDR3 is made up of 15 amino acids. CDR3 nucleotides: TGTGCCAGCAGTTACTCCGGGACTAGCGGGAATGAGCAGTTCTTC. This translates into CASSYSGTSGNEQFF.

This chain connects TRBV7-2 to TRBJ2-1; possibly TRBD1 for D (7 bases). In germline, CDR1 is SGHTA, CDR2 FQGNSA. V dropped 7 bases and J dropped 4 bases, with 17 bases sitting between them. There are 15 residues in the CDR3. CDR3 sequence: CASTQGGVGYNEQFF. CDR3 nucleotide sequence: TGTGCCAGCACCCAGGGGGGAGTGGGGTACAATGAGCAGTTCTTC. Complete variable domain (other parts from reference TRBV7-2 and TRBJ2-1): GAGVSQSPSNKVTEKGKDVELRCDPISGHTALYWYRQSLGQGLEFLIYFQGNSAPDKSGLPSDRFSAERTGGSVSTLTIQRTQQEDSAVYLCASTQGGVGYNEQFFGPGTRLTVL.

This clone was observed a handful of times. The V gene is TRBV3-1 (or the pseudogene TRBV3-2), the J gene TRBJ2-1; D is undetermined. The germline V gene encodes CDR1 LGHDT and CDR2 YNNKEL (reference sequence). This CDR3 region has 17 residues. V gave up 4 bases and J gave up 5 bases, with 21 bases separating them. This CDR3 reads CASSLFSGVCPHNEQFF. The CDR3 DNA follows: TGTGCCAGCAGCCTTTTTAGTGGAGTTTGTCCCCACAATGAGCAGTTCTTC.

V is TRBV19 and J is TRBJ2-5; perhaps TRBD1 as D (6 bases). Trimming took 3 bases from V and 4 from J, leaving 9 bases between them. The CDR3 has 13 residues. Germline CDR1 and CDR2: LNHDA and SQIVND (reference sequence). This CDR3 is CASSMVRGETQYF. The CDR3 nucleotides read TGTGCCAGTAGTATGGTCAGGGGAGAGACCCAGTACTTC. The full variable domain, completed using reference TRBV19 and TRBJ2-5, is DGGITQSPKYLFRKEGQNVTLSCEQNLNHDAMYWYRQDPGQGLRLIYYSQIVNDFQKGDIAEGYSVSREKKESFPLTVTSAQKNPTAFYLCASSMVRGETQYFGPGTRLLVL.

The genes are TRBV5-8 and TRBJ2-7; 8 bases line up with TRBD1. Trimming took 2 bases from V and 2 from J; bases not matched to a gene: 3. The CDR3 sequence is 14 residues long. Germline V gene data show CDR1 as SGHTS and CDR2 as YDEGEE. CDR3 region: CASSFRQGPYEQYF. The CDR3 DNA follows: TGTGCCAGCAGCTTTCGACAGGGGCCCTACGAGCAGTACTTC.

V is TRBV1 and J is TRBJ1-5; the table's D call TRBD1 went unverified against the DNA. TRBV1 is a recognized pseudogene. The CDR3 length is 17 residues. The CDR3 sequence is CTSSQGFVDRGYQPQHF. The CDR3 nucleotides read TGCACCAGCAGCCAAGGCTTTGTGGATAGGGGCTATCAGCCCCAGCATTTT.

The chain recombines TRBV11-2 with TRBJ1-2, with 12 bases fitting TRBD1. Trimming at V came to 5 bases and at J to 13 bases, leaving 11 bases not matched to a gene. CDR3 length: 14 residues. Germline V gene data show CDR1 as SGHAT and CDR2 as FQNNGV. The CDR3 is CASSLLPGQGAPTF. In DNA, the CDR3 is TGTGCCAGCAGCCTCCTACCGGGACAGGGGGCGCCCACCTTC.

The chain links TRBV5-1 to TRBJ2-3; 8 nucleotides match TRBD2. The length of the CDR3 is 15 residues. V lost 2 bases, J lost 6 bases, and 8 bases stayed unmatched. Germline V lookup: CDR1 SGHRS, CDR2 YFSETQ. The CDR3 region is CASSLAGARRDTQYF. The CDR3 DNA follows: TGCGCCAGCAGCTTAGCGGGGGCCCGCAGGGATACGCAGTATTTT.

V and J are TRBV4-2 and TRBJ2-3, with 9 bases identical to TRBD2. The V gene's germline CDR1 is LGHNA and CDR2 YNFKEQ. After removal of 1 base from V and 0 bases from J, the junction contained 8 bases not matched to a gene. The length of the CDR3 is 18 residues. The CDR3, as DNA: TGTGCCAGCAGCCAAGTCGGAGCGGGGGGAATAAGCACAGATACGCAGTATTTT. Amino acids: CASSQVGAGGISTDTQYF.

The chain uses TRBV4-1 and TRBJ2-3, with a tentative D call TRBD1 (6 bases). The CDR3 extends over 19 amino acids. Trimming shortened V by 1 base and J by 4 bases, and 24 bases separated the two germline ends. The V gene's germline CDR1 is MGHRA and CDR2 YSYEKL. CDR3 bases: TGCGCCAGCAGCCAAGTGTACCAATCAGGGGCCATGGGTCCAGATACGCAGTATTTT. This codes for CASSQVYQSGAMGPDTQYF.

This chain uses TRBV7-9 with TRBJ2-7; the D gene is possibly TRBD2 (6 bases). V lost 5 bases, J lost 6 bases, and 23 bases lay in between. This CDR3 spans 16 amino acids. Per germline, CDR1 SEHNR and CDR2 FQNEAQ (reference sequence). The CDR3: CASSPGRLALPGEQYF. CDR3 coding DNA: TGTGCCAGCAGCCCAGGGCGGCTAGCGTTACCAGGCGAGCAGTACTTC.

The CDR3 sequence is CASRPDGDYGYTF. The DNA for the CDR3 is TGCGCCAGCAGACCTGACGGGGACTATGGCTACACCTTC. The rearrangement uses TRBV5-1 and TRBJ1-2, with no clear D. The V end lost 5 bases, the J end lost 3 bases, and 11 bases lay between the germline ends. Germline V gene lookup returns CDR1 SGHRS and CDR2 YFSETQ. The CDR3 totals 13 residues. Supplemented by reference TRBV5-1 and TRBJ1-2, the full variable domain reads KAGVTQTPRYLIKTRGQQVTLSCSPISGHRSVSWYQQTPGQGLQFLFEYFSETQRNKGNFPGRFSGRQFSNSRSEMNVSTLELGDSALYLCASRPDGDYGYTFGSGTRLTVV.

The genes are TRBV6-2 or TRBV6-3 and TRBJ2-1; a possible D gene is TRBD2 (6 bases). The V gene's germline CDR1 is MNHEY and CDR2 SVGEGT. With 1 base removed from V and 2 bases from J, the gap between germline ends came to 12 bases. The CDR3 runs to 16 residues. CDR3 sequence (DNA): TGTGCCAGCAGTTACTTCGGGCGGGAAACCTACAATGAGCAGTTCTTC. Its translation is CASSYFGRETYNEQFF.